One sample yielded the 17 T cell receptor beta chains listed below, sequenced in a study of T cell repertoires in ileal Crohn's disease. Assay: immunoSEQ multiplex PCR; the TCRdb copy retains only in-frame clones and omits some. The sample includes about 4,900 clones, roughly 84% of them seen just once. The sequenced material came from ileal tissue. The origin of the receptors is an adult with Crohn's disease.

The chain combines TRBV19 with TRBJ1-2, with 12 positions matching TRBD1. V was clipped by 5 bases and J by 6 bases; unmatched bases: 7. Germline V lookup: CDR1 LNHDA, CDR2 SQIVND (reference sequence). This CDR3 has 15 residues. The DNA for the CDR3 is TGTGCCAGTAGTCCCAGGGACAGGGGGCGGAATGGCTACACCTTC. Translating it yields CASSPRDRGRNGYTF.

The chain has TRBV2 and TRBJ1-5; 9 positions agree with TRBD1. Germline V gene sequence: CDR1 SNHLY, CDR2 FYNNEI. This CDR3 region has 14 residues. V lost 4 bases to trimming and J lost 7 bases; unmatched junction nucleotides: 5. CDR3 sequence: CASSAWTGDQPQHF. The CDR3 DNA reads as TGTGCCAGCAGTGCTTGGACAGGGGACCAGCCCCAGCATTTT.

This rearrangement joins TRBV4-1 to TRBJ2-7, with unresolved D. CDR3 length: 14 amino acids. Trimming removed 0 bases at V and 3 bases at J, with 9 bases between. Looked up from germline, CDR1 is MGHRA and CDR2 is YSYEKL. The CDR3 sequence: CASSQEFRFYEQYF. In nucleotides, the CDR3 is TGCGCCAGCAGCCAAGAATTCAGGTTCTACGAGCAGTACTTC.

This clone was recorded only once. This chain connects TRBV6-4 to TRBJ2-7, with 10 nucleotides matching TRBD2. The V and J ends lost 0 bases and 7 bases, in that order; junction bases with no gene match: 15. This CDR3 has 18 residues. Looked up from germline, CDR1 is MRHNA and CDR2 is SNTAGT. CDR3 residues: CASSDSMLAGAQFGEQYF. CDR3 DNA sequence: TGTGCCAGCAGTGACTCGATGCTAGCGGGGGCCCAATTCGGGGAGCAGTACTTC.

The chain combines TRBV28 with TRBJ1-2; D is unresolved. The CDR3 runs 13 residues. V lost 3 bases to trimming and J lost 4 bases, with 9 bases between them. Per germline, CDR1 MDHEN and CDR2 SYDVKM. The CDR3 is CASSLATTYGYTF. CDR3 coding DNA: TGTGCCAGCAGTTTGGCGACAACCTATGGCTACACCTTC.

The chain is built from TRBV4-2 and TRBJ2-1; D perhaps matches TRBD2 (6 bases). Per germline, CDR1 LGHNA and CDR2 YNFKEQ. Trimming took off 0 bases at V and 9 bases at J, with 12 bases between the two ends. The length of the CDR3 is 14 residues. CDR3 loop: CASSQEAGFSEQFF. CDR3 bases: TGTGCCAGCAGCCAAGAGGCGGGGTTCTCTGAGCAGTTCTTC.

The genes are TRBV29-1 and TRBJ2-7; TRBD1 aligns across 9 bases. With 3 bases clipped from V and 2 bases from J, the junction kept 5 bases outside the gene matches. Per the germline V gene, CDR1 is SQVTM and CDR2 is ANQGSEA. There are 14 residues in the CDR3. CDR3 in amino acids: CSVDGTGSAYEQYF. In nucleotides, the CDR3 is TGCAGCGTTGACGGGACAGGGAGTGCCTACGAGCAGTACTTC.

The V call is TRBV6-6, the J call TRBJ1-5; a possible D gene is TRBD1 (6 bases). Germline V gives CDR1 MNHNY, CDR2 SVGAGI (reference sequence). This CDR3 has 16 residues. V was clipped by 4 bases and J by 0 bases, with 13 bases between them. Here the CDR3 DNA reads TGTGCCAGCAGTTCGGACAGAAGACTTAGCAATCAGCCCCAGCATTTT. Translation: CASSSDRRLSNQPQHF.

This clone showed up just once. The rearrangement joins TRBV29-1 to TRBJ2-7; 10 bases map to TRBD2. After removal of 5 bases from V and 5 bases from J, the junction contained 6 bases not matched to a gene. CDR1 is SQVTM and CDR2 is ANQGSEA in the germline V gene. The CDR3 has 13 residues. CDR3 DNA sequence: TGCAGCGTTCGACCCGGGACTAGCGACGAGCAGTACTTC. Translated, it gives CSVRPGTSDEQYF.

The chain employs TRBV5-4 and TRBJ1-2; D gene uncertain. Trimming removed 0 bases at V and 1 base at J, with 10 bases between. The CDR3 totals 15 residues. Looked up from germline, CDR1 is SGHNT and CDR2 is YYREEE (reference sequence). CDR3 in DNA: TGTGCCAGCAGCTTGGTAGGCGGGGTTAACTATGGCTACACCTTC. The encoded protein is CASSLVGGVNYGYTF.

The V and J genes are TRBV15 and TRBJ2-2, with D maybe TRBD1 (6 bases). V was shortened by 0 bases and J by 6 bases, with 8 bases between the two germline ends. The CDR3 spans 14 residues. Germline CDR1 reads LNHNV; CDR2 reads YYDKDF (reference sequence). Here the CDR3 DNA reads TGTGCCACCAGCAGAGATAGGACAGCCGGGGAGCTGTTTTTT. It codes for CATSRDRTAGELFF.

The chain combines TRBV2 with TRBJ2-5; 11 nucleotides agree with TRBD2. The CDR3 has 14 amino acids. Per the germline V gene, CDR1 is SNHLY and CDR2 is FYNNEI. V trimming: 7 bases; J trimming: 2 bases; junction bases outside the gene matches: 3. The DNA for the CDR3 is TGTGCCAGCAATCGACTAGCGGGGCAAGAGACCCAGTACTTC. The encoded protein is CASNRLAGQETQYF.

The genes are TRBV18 and TRBJ1-4; 8 bases agree with TRBD1. Germline V gene data show CDR1 as KGHSH and CDR2 as LQKENI. The CDR3 has 14 residues. V was clipped by 4 bases and J by 8 bases; unmatched bases: 6. This CDR3 reads CASSRGTGGEKLFF. The CDR3 nucleotides are TGTGCCAGCTCACGTGGGACAGGTGGGGAAAAACTGTTTTTT.

The V call is TRBV5-4, the J call TRBJ1-2; the D gene is possibly TRBD1 (6 bases). Trimming removed 0 bases at V and 5 bases at J, with 14 bases between. This CDR3 is built from 15 residues. Germline V lookup: CDR1 SGHNT, CDR2 YYREEE (reference sequence). The CDR3 loop reads CASSLVSGAEYGYTF. For the CDR3, the DNA is TGTGCCAGCAGCTTGGTGTCAGGGGCAGAGTATGGCTACACCTTC.

V usage is TRBV5-3 and J usage is TRBJ2-5; D unresolved. TRBV5-3 is classed as an ORF, of uncertain function. V lost 3 bases and J lost 5, with 23 bases in between. This CDR3 contains 17 residues. CDR3 DNA sequence: TGTGCCAGAAGCTCCCCTATTCGACCGAAAAGCGAGGAGACCCAGTACTTC. Translating gives CARSSPIRPKSEETQYF.

The chain carries TRBV4-2 and TRBJ1-2, with D maybe TRBD1 (6 bases). The length of the CDR3 is 15 residues. CDR1 LGHNA and CDR2 YNFKEQ come from the germline V gene. The V and J ends lost 1 base and 0 bases respectively, with 9 bases between them. The DNA for the CDR3 is TGTGCCAGCAGCCAAGGCCAGGGGCCTAACTATGGCTACACCTTC. Translating it yields CASSQGQGPNYGYTF.

This chain joins TRBV4-2 and TRBJ2-2; 7 nucleotides line up with TRBD2. CDR1 and CDR2 from the germline V gene are LGHNA and YNFKEQ. CDR3 length: 18 residues. V dropped 0 bases and J dropped 1; count of bases not matched to a gene: 8. CDR3 loop: CASSQELALALNTGELFF. The CDR3 coding sequence is TGTGCCAGCAGCCAAGAGTTAGCACTAGCGCTGAACACCGGGGAGCTGTTTTTT.